This T cell receptor beta chain appears in the sequencing data of a study of long-term antiretroviral therapy in people with HIV. Study results and caveats: Despite increasing after ART, diversity remained lower than that of transplant donor controls. Viral resistance, ART adherence and therapy changes all lacked available data.

Turning to this clone: No antigen is known for it.

At survey level, the immunoSEQ assay was run in its v3.0 version. The method was immunoSEQ multiplex PCR; TCRdb's version includes in-frame clones alone and lacks a portion of them. Found here are tens of thousands of clones, more than 70% of them singletons; the top ten hold about 4.6%. This TCR was recovered from a man in his fifties or sixties with HIV. Sequenced here: unsorted PBMCs, sampled 1.3 years after starting antiretroviral therapy.

CDR3 DNA: TGTGCCAGCGCCTCGGGTGGGGCTTTAGCCAAAAACATTCAGTACTTC. Amino acid sequence: CASASGGALAKNIQYF. The rearrangement uses TRBV27 and TRBJ2-4; D may be TRBD1 (5 bases). The CDR3 spans 16 residues. The ends were cut back, 8 bases at V and 0 bases at J, with 17 bases in the middle. Germline assignment: CDR1 MNHEY and CDR2 SMNVEV (reference sequence).